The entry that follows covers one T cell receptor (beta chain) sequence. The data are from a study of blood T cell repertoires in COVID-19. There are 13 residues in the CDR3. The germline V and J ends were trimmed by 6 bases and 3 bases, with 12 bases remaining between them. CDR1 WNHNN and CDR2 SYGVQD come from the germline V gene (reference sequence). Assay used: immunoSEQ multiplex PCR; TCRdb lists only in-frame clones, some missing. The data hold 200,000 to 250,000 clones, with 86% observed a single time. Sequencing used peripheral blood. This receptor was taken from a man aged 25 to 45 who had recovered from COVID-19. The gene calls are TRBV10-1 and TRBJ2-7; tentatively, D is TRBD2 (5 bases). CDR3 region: CASSNSGDYEQYF. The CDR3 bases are TGCGCCAGCAGCAATTCCGGGGACTACGAGCAGTACTTC.